This T cell receptor (beta chain) was sequenced for a study of vaccination effects on CD4 cells after COVID-19. Study summary: Of the BNT162b2 and mRNA-1273 vaccines, participants received two doses of one or the other. The study, taken as a whole, reports: Whether induced by infection or by vaccine, clones showed marked clonal contraction late after vaccination.

The method was immunoSEQ multiplex PCR; TCRdb's version includes in-frame clones alone and lacks a portion of them. The sample includes under 50,000 clones, approximately 70% of them seen just once. This clone was counted a few times. Its antigen remains unknown. The CDR3 spans 13 residues. Germline CDR1 is SQVTM and CDR2 is ANQGSEA. The V and J ends lost 7 bases and 6 bases, in that order; junction bases with no gene match: 8. Culturing for around 10 days preceded CD4+ T cell isolation. Having tested negative for nucleocapsid antibodies, the vaccine recipients showed no prior SARS-CoV-2 infection. Researchers swapped half the medium for IL-2 medium on both days 3 and 7.

The rearrangement uses TRBV29-1 and TRBJ1-5; 8 bases match TRBD1. The clonotype was recovered from a human donor who received a COVID-19 vaccine. Specimen: CD4+ T cells from PBMCs cultured without peptide, collected before COVID-19 vaccination. DNA for the CDR3: TGCAGCGCCGCTACAGGGGGTAGTCAGCCCCAGCATTTT. Its protein product is CSAATGGSQPQHF. Together with reference TRBV29-1 and TRBJ1-5, the CDR3 gives the full variable domain: SAVISQKPSRDICQRGTSLTIQCQVDSQVTMMFWYRQQPGQSLTLIATANQGSEATYESGFVIDKFPISRPNLTFSTLTVSNMSPEDSSIYLCSAATGGSQPQHFGDGTRLSIL.